Listed below are T cell receptor beta chains from one sample, sequenced in a study of T cells in Graves' hyperthyroidism and ophthalmopathy. TCRdb ran MiXCR on the multiplex PCR reads and lists one entry per CDR3 protein. This sample carries some 770,000 distinct CDR3 sequences, less than 20% of them seen once, and the ten largest clones take 8.4%. The sequencing input was blood. All receptors come from a man aged 18-30 years with Graves' hyperthyroidism. CDR3s include the opening cysteine and the closing phenylalanine or tryptophan. The D gene is left open where the match is weak. The size entry is marked missing in some rows and otherwise reads once, few, many or a size class.

size: few
V: TRBV27
J: TRBJ2-1
D: TRBD2
DNA: TGTGCCAGCAGTTTAGTACTAGCGGGAGATGAGCAGTTCTTC
CDR3: CASSLVLAGDEQFF

size: many
V: TRBV18
J: TRBJ1-4
D: TRBD1
DNA: TGTGCCAGCTCACCTGGACAGGGATCCACTAATGAAAAACTGTTTTTT
CDR3: CASSPGQGSTNEKLFF

size: few
V: TRBV4-1
J: TRBJ2-1
D: TRBD2
DNA: TGCGCCAGCAGCCAAGACCCGGGACTAGCTAGAAATGAGCAGTTCTTC
CDR3: CASSQDPGLARNEQFF

size: -
V: TRBV14
J: TRBJ2-1
D: TRBD2
DNA: TGTGCCAGCAGCCTAGCGGGAGACGTGGGTGAGCAGTTCTTC
CDR3: CASSLAGDVGEQFF

size: -
V: TRBV19
J: TRBJ2-3
D: TRBD2
DNA: TGTGCCAGTAGCATAAGCGGGAGGGTCGGAGATACGCAGTATTTT
CDR3: CASSISGRVGDTQYF

size: -
V: TRBV6-1
J: TRBJ2-1
D: -
DNA: TGTGCCTCCATTTTGCGCGGGACAGAGACTTACAATGAGCAGTTCTTC
CDR3: CASILRGTETYNEQFF

size: -
V: TRBV6-2/TRBV6-3
J: TRBJ2-1
D: TRBD2
DNA: TGTGCCAGCAGTTACTCGATACTAGCGGGAGTCAATGAGCAGTTCTTC
CDR3: CASSYSILAGVNEQFF

size: many
V: TRBV5-1
J: TRBJ2-1
D: -
DNA: TGCGCCAGCACCCGGACAGAGAACAATGAGCAGTTCTTC
CDR3: CASTRTENNEQFF

size: many
V: TRBV3-1
J: TRBJ2-7
D: -
DNA: TGTGCCAGCAGCCGAGCGGAGTCGGCCTACGAGCAGTACTTC
CDR3: CASSRAESAYEQYF

size: -
V: TRBV29-1
J: TRBJ2-2
D: -
DNA: TGCAGCGTTGAAGAGTTAACCACCGGGGAGCTGTTTTTT
CDR3: CSVEELTTGELFF

size: many
V: TRBV13
J: TRBJ1-5
D: -
DNA: TGTGCCATCTCGGGGACCTGGCCCCAGCATTTT
CDR3: CAISGTWPQHF

size: once
V: TRBV11-3
J: TRBJ2-1
D: -
DNA: TGTGCCAGCAGCTCCGTTCGGGGAAATGAGCAGTTCTTC
CDR3: CASSSVRGNEQFF

size: -
V: TRBV30
J: TRBJ2-1
D: -
DNA: TGTGCCTGGGGCGCAACTGATTACAATGAGCAGTTCTTC
CDR3: CAWGATDYNEQFF

size: many
V: TRBV11-2
J: TRBJ2-3
D: -
DNA: TGTGCCAGCAGCCCGTGGGTTAGCGGTAGCACAGATACGCAGTATTTT
CDR3: CASSPWVSGSTDTQYF

size: -
V: TRBV27
J: TRBJ2-7
D: -
DNA: TGTGCCAGCAGTTGGGCTAGCCGCACCTACGAGCAGTACTTC
CDR3: CASSWASRTYEQYF

size: few
V: TRBV12-3/TRBV12-4
J: TRBJ2-3
D: TRBD2
DNA: TGTGCCAGCAGTTTATGGACTAGCGGGGGGGCAGATACGCAGTATTTT
CDR3: CASSLWTSGGADTQYF

size: few
V: TRBV5-1
J: TRBJ1-4
D: TRBD1
DNA: TGCGCCAGCAGCTTGATCGGGACAGCTAATGAAAAACTGTTTTTT
CDR3: CASSLIGTANEKLFF

size: once
V: TRBV29-1
J: TRBJ1-5
D: TRBD1
DNA: TGCAGCGTTGTTGACAGGGGAGGTCAGCCCCAGCATTTT
CDR3: CSVVDRGGQPQHF

size: -
V: TRBV19
J: TRBJ2-1
D: -
DNA: TGTGCCAGTAGTATTCCCCAGGGGAGGTATGAGCAGTTCTTC
CDR3: CASSIPQGRYEQFF

size: few
V: TRBV19
J: TRBJ2-7
D: -
DNA: TGTGCCAGTAGTCCCGGACCGGCCTACGAGCAGTACTTC
CDR3: CASSPGPAYEQYF

size: many
V: TRBV2
J: TRBJ2-7
D: -
DNA: TGTGCCAGCACCGAAGGATTGGGGAAATCCTACGAGCAGTACTTC
CDR3: CASTEGLGKSYEQYF

size: -
V: TRBV29-1
J: TRBJ1-1
D: TRBD1
DNA: TGCAGCGATAAAGGACAGGGGAACACTGAAGCTTTCTTT
CDR3: CSDKGQGNTEAFF